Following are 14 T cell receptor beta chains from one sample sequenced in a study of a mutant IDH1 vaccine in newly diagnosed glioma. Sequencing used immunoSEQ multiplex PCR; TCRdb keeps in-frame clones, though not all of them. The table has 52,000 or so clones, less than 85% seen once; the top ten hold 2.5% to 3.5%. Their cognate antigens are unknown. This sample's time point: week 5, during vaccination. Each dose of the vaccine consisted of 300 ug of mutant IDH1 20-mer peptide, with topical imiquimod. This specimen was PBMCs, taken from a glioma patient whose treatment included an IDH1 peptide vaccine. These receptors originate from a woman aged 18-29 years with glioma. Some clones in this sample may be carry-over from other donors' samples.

The CDR3 loop is CASGLVWAGVETQYF. CDR3 DNA: TGTGCTAGTGGTTTGGTATGGGCAGGGGTGGAGACCCAGTACTTC. The chain couples TRBV12-5 to TRBJ2-5, with TRBD1 as a possible D gene (6 bases). This CDR3 spans 15 amino acids. Deletions cut 0 bases from V and 5 bases from J, with 13 bases between. In germline, CDR1 is LGHNT, CDR2 FRNRAP.

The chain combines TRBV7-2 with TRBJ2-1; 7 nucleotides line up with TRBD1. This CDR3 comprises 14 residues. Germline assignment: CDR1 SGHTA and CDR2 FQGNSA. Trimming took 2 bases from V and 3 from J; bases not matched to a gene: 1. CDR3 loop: CASSLNRGYNEQFF. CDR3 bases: TGTGCCAGCAGCTTAAACAGGGGCTACAATGAGCAGTTCTTC.

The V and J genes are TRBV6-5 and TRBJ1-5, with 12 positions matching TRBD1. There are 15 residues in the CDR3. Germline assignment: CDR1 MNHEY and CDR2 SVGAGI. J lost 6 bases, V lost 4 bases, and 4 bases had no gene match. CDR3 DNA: TGTGCCAGCAGTTCCGGGACAGGGGGCGGTCAGCCCCAGCATTTT. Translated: CASSSGTGGGQPQHF.

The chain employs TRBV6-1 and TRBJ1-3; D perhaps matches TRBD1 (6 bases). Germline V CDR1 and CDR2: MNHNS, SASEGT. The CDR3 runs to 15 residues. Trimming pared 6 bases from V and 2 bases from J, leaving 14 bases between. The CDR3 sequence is CASRAPGVAGNTIYF. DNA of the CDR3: TGTGCCAGCAGGGCCCCAGGGGTCGCTGGAAACACCATATATTTT.

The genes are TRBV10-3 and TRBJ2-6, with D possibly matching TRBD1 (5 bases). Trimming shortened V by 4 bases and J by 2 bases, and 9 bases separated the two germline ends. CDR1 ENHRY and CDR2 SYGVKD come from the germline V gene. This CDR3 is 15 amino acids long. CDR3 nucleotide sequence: TGTGCCATCAGTGGGCAGGGCGCTGGGGCCAACGTCCTGACTTTC. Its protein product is CAISGQGAGANVLTF.

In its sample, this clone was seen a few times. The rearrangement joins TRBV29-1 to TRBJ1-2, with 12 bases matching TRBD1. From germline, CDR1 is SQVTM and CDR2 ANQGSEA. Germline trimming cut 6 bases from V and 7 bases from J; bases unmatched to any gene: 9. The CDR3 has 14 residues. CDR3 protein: CSVASGQGASGYTF. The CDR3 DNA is TGCAGCGTAGCGTCGGGACAGGGGGCAAGTGGCTACACCTTC. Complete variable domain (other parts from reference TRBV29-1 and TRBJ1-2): SAVISQKPSRDICQRGTSLTIQCQVDSQVTMMFWYRQQPGQSLTLIATANQGSEATYESGFVIDKFPISRPNLTFSTLTVSNMSPEDSSIYLCSVASGQGASGYTFGSGTRLTVV.

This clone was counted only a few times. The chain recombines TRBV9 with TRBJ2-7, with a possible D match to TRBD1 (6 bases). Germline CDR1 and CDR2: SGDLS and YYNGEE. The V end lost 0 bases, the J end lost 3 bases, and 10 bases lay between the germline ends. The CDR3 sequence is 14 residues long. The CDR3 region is CASSVGQGNYEQYF. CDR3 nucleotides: TGTGCCAGCAGCGTAGGGCAGGGGAACTACGAGCAGTACTTC. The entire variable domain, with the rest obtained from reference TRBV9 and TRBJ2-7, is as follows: DSGVTQTPKHLITATGQRVTLRCSPRSGDLSVYWYQQSLDQGLQFLIQYYNGEERAKGNILERFSAQQFPDLHSELNLSSLELGDSALYFCASSVGQGNYEQYFGPGTRLTVT.

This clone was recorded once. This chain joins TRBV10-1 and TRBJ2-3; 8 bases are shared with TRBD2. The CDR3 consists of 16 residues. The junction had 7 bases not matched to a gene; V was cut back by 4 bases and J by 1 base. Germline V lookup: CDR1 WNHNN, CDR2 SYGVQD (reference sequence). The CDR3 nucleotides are TGCGCCAGCAGTGCTAAAGCGGGAGCTGGCACAGATACGCAGTATTTT. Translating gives CASSAKAGAGTDTQYF.

The CDR3 nucleotides read TGTGCCACCGGGACTAGCGGGAGTAATGAGCAGTTCTTC. This sequence encodes CATGTSGSNEQFF. The rearrangement links TRBV2 to TRBJ2-1; TRBD2 matches at 14 bases. This CDR3 has 13 residues. V shed 10 bases and J 7 bases; nucleotides not matched to a gene: 3. Germline V gives CDR1 SNHLY, CDR2 FYNNEI.

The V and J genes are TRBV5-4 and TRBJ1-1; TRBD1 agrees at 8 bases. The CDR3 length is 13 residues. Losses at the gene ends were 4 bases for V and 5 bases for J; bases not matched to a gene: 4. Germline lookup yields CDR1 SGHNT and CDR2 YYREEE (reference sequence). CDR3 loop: CASSRQGRTEAFF. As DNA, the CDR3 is TGTGCCAGCAGCCGACAGGGGCGGACTGAAGCTTTCTTT.

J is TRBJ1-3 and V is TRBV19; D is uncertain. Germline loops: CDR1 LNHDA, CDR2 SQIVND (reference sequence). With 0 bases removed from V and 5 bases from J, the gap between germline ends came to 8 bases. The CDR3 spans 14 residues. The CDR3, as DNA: TGTGCCAGTAGTATAGAGGGAGGCAGAAACACCATATATTTT. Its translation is CASSIEGGRNTIYF. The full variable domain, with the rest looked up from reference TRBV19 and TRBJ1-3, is DGGITQSPKYLFRKEGQNVTLSCEQNLNHDAMYWYRQDPGQGLRLIYYSQIVNDFQKGDIAEGYSVSREKKESFPLTVTSAQKNPTAFYLCASSIEGGRNTIYFGEGSWLTVV.

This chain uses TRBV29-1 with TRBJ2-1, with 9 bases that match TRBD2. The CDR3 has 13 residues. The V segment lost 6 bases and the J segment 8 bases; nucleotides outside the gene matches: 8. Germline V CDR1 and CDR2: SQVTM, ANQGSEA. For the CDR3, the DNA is TGCAGCGTAGCCGGGACTAGCTTCGATGAGCAGTTCTTC. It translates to CSVAGTSFDEQFF.

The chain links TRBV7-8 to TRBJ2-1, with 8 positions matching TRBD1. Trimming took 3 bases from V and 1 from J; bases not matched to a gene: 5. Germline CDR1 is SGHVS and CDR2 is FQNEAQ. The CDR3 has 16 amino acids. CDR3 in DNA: TGTGCCAGCAGCTTCCGTGGGACAGGTTCCTACAATGAGCAGTTCTTC. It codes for CASSFRGTGSYNEQFF. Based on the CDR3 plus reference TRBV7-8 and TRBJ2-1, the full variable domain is GAGVSQSPRYKVAKRGQDVALRCDPISGHVSLFWYQQALGQGPEFLTYFQNEAQLDKSGLPSDRFFAERPEGSVSTLKIQRTQQEDSAVYLCASSFRGTGSYNEQFFGPGTRLTVL.

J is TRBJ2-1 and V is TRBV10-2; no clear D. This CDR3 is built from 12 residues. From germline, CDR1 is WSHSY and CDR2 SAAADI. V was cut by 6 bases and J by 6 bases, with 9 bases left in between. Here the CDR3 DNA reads TGCGCCAGCAGCCTCGTGGGCAATGAGCAGTTCTTC. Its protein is CASSLVGNEQFF.